This T cell receptor beta chain stems from a study of patients and donors after allogeneic stem cell transplantation (dated by TCRdb to 2020 to 2021). CDR1 LNHNV and CDR2 YYDKDF are derived from the germline V gene (reference sequence). V loses 0 bases of germline sequence and J loses 3 bases, and the interval between the two ends is 0 bases. Taken from cysteine to phenylalanine, the CDR3 has 12 residues. Solely the CDR3 DNA is kept, with 36 bases framed from the first base. This clonotype was found a few times. Its antigen is not yet known. One base away there is no much larger clone; base qualities are not given. Library construction relied on RT-PCR. Data came from a NextSeq 550. The raw public data were reprocessed by TCRdb itself: fastp quality trimming at Q25, MiXCR clonotype calling, in-frame beta chains only. CDR3 protein duplicates are merged, each entry listing the most common genes and DNA. This sample gives about a million distinct CDR3 sequences in total; over 15% of them show up just once. The ten most abundant clones make up under 6.5% of the sample.

This receptor was taken from a human donor who was either an allogeneic HSCT recipient or a stem cell or donor lymphocyte infusion donor (not recorded which). It is not recorded whose cells these are; they may come from a transplant donor. Sequenced material: blood, either unsorted or a sorted T cell fraction (not recorded which). Recombination linked TRBV15 to TRBJ1-3; confidence is insufficient to name the D gene. The CDR3 reads CATSRDGNTIYF. The DNA sequence follows: TGTGCCACCAGCAGAGATGGAAACACCATATATTTT.